This TCR beta chain is drawn from a study of graft-versus-host responses after intestinal transplantation (dated by TCRdb to the early 2020s). About the study as a whole: The transplants that recipients received were multivisceral, liver-intestinal, or isolated intestinal. All recipients received anti-thymocyte globulin induction followed by maintenance tacrolimus and steroids for around 3 years. After intestinal transplantation, graft-versus-host and host-versus-graft alloreactive T cell clones in the graft, circulation and bone marrow were tracked using bulk TCR-beta CDR3 sequencing. To identify alloreactive clones, pre-transplant mixed lymphocyte reaction products were sequenced and then compared with unstimulated pre-transplant donor and recipient T cells. The cohort enrolled 20 to 25 intestinal transplant recipients, one of whom was a retransplant, and a few patients without pretransplant specimens were excluded. A peak of at least 4% donor T cells among recipient peripheral blood mononuclear cells was the definition used for donor T cell macrochimerism. Rather than being sequenced by the commercial service, samples from three later patients were sequenced in-house on an Illumina MiSeq and processed with MiXCR. What the work shows at the level of the full study, not this receptor alone: The conclusions were limited by the relatively low number and heterogeneity of the intestinal transplant patients. GvH clones were detected in recipient bone marrow, and some appeared earlier in ileal mucosa or blood, consistent with an intestinal mucosal origin. Peak levels of circulating GvH clones were associated with declines in HvG clones early after transplant. High GvH to HvG T cell clonal ratios were observed in the allografts of patients with donor T cell macrochimerism.

The library was generated by the immunoSEQ multiplex PCR assay. For most patients, genomic DNA was isolated with the Qiagen DNeasy Blood and Tissue Kit and shipped frozen to Adaptive Biotechnologies for TCR sequencing. High-throughput TCR-beta CDR3 sequencing of genomic DNA from most patients was performed by Adaptive Biotechnologies. In the original analysis: TCR sequencing data were retrieved from Adaptive's ImmunoSEQ software for about 17 patients, whereas a few other patients were processed with MiXCR and VDJtools. To correct CD4 versus CD8 sorting errors, any sequence found in both subsets at a frequency ratio below 5:1 was removed. Because the origin of CDR3 nucleotide sequences shared between donor and recipient could not be assigned, those sequences were removed. To count as alloreactive, a clone needed at least 2-fold expansion over unstimulated cells and a minimum CFSE-low frequency of 0.002% (template counts) or 0.001% (read counts). Clones detected in sequenced pre-transplant spleen, lymph node, or MLR CFSE-low populations of the donor or recipient were defined as mappable. Cumulative frequency of alloreactive clones was calculated as a percentage of all sequences weighted by copy number. Imported from immuneACCESS, the table was reduced by TCRdb to in-frame sequences with V and J called. These copies leave out some clones; in studies compared against another copy, an unresolved V gene accounts for under half, and the cause of the remainder is not known. V and J calls plus clone size are reproduced from that table; the DNA served to infer D and trimming. The sample includes 25,000 to 30,000 clones, with about 81% observed a single time. 0.65% to 0.85% of the sample is taken by the ten largest.

The CDR3 numbers 17 residues from cysteine through phenylalanine. The kept DNA is CDR3 alone, 51 bases in frame from the first base. For CDR1 and CDR2, the germline V gene lists SGHTA and FQGTGA. V is cut back by 2 bases and J by 0 bases, with 3 bases in the junction unmatched. This clone was detected only a few times. The specificity of this receptor is unknown. No per-base quality is available; no much larger clone lies one base away. The sample's time point label, in plain terms: cells obtained before transplantation from donor or recipient. CD3+CD4+ and CD3+CD8+ populations were FACS-sorted from unstimulated pre-transplant donor and recipient cells taken from spleen or lymph nodes.

The chain was built from TRBV7-3 and TRBJ2-2; TRBD2 lines up with 10 middle nucleotides. The specimen comprised unstimulated CD4+ T cells sorted from spleen or lymph node cells, sampled before intestinal transplant. The receptor was derived from a human donor who received an intestinal transplant. Here the CDR3 is given as CASSLLAGAPNTGELFF. At the DNA level, the sequence is TGTGCCAGCAGCTTACTAGCGGGGGCCCCGAACACCGGGGAGCTGTTTTTT.